The present T cell receptor (beta chain) was sequenced within a study of cytomegalovirus exposure and HLA in healthy donors. Study context: Among the roughly 400 donors who were genotyped, approximately 76% fell in the genetic ancestry cluster that is associated with self-reported Caucasian donors. Study results and caveats: Versus the 666-donor mean, an Asian-associated ancestry cluster reportedly showed fewer N-insertions in a later analysis.

In the PCR, 60 Vbeta and 13 Jbeta primers were used. TCRdb's copy holds only in-frame clones and misses some; the assay was immunoSEQ multiplex PCR. The sample records 100,000 to 150,000 clones, 8% to 11% being singletons. V lost 3 bases to trimming and J lost 1 base, with 4 bases between them. The CDR3 totals 13 residues. Germline values: CDR1 MDHEN, CDR2 SYDVKM. About this clone itself: The antigen is unknown.

This receptor was identified in a woman under 30 in good health and CMV-seropositive. Sample: PBMCs. The gene calls are TRBV28 and TRBJ1-5; D gene unclear. CDR3 DNA sequence: TGTGCCAGCAGTTTTCCGAGCAATCAGCCCCAGCATTTT. It yields the protein CASSFPSNQPQHF.